The TCR beta chain under discussion was sequenced for a study of blood T cell repertoires in COVID-19. The data were produced by immunoSEQ multiplex PCR, yet TCRdb's version contains in-frame clones alone and is incomplete. The sample holds roughly 73,000 clones, roughly 70% seen once. The germline V gene has CDR1 SEHNR and CDR2 FQNEAQ (reference sequence). Trimming left V 6 bases short and J 1 base short, with 19 bases between. The CDR3 is 17 amino acids. V and J are TRBV7-9 and TRBJ1-5; a possible D gene is TRBD1 (6 bases). Sequenced input: peripheral blood. This sequence was found in a man aged 65 to 79 with acute or convalescent COVID-19. The CDR3 sequence: CASSPLGGPRSNQPQHF. In DNA, the CDR3 is TGTGCCAGCAGTCCGCTCGGGGGGCCGAGGAGCAATCAGCCCCAGCATTTT.